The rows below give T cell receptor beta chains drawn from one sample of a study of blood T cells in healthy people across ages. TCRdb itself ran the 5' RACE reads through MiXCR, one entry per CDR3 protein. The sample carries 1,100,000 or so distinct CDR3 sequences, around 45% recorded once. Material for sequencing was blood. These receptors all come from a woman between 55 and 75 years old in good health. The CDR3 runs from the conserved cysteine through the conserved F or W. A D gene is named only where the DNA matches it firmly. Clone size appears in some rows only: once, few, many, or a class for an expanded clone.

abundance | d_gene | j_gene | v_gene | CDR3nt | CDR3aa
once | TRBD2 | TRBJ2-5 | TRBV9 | TGTGCCAGCAGCCCGAGCGGGGACCTGTACAATGAGCAGTACTTC | CASSPSGDLYNEQYF
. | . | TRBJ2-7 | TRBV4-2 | TGTGCCAGCAGCCAAGATTTCCGGGGCGAGCAGTACTTC | CASSQDFRGEQYF
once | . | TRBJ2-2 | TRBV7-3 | TGTGCCAGCAGCGTAGTTTCGGACACCGGGGAGCTGTTTTTT | CASSVVSDTGELFF
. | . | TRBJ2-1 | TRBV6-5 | TGTGCCAGCAGTCCCCCCCAGAGCAATGAGCAGTTCTTC | CASSPPQSNEQFF
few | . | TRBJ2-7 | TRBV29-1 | TGCAGCGTTGGGGTAATGACGGAGGAGCAGTACTTC | CSVGVMTEEQYF
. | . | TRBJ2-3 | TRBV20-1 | TGCAGTGCCAACAACGAGTTTACAGATACGCAGTATTTT | CSANNEFTDTQYF
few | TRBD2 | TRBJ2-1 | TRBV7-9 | TGTGCCAGCAGCATCCGGACTAGCGGGAGTTATGAGCAGTTCTTC | CASSIRTSGSYEQFF
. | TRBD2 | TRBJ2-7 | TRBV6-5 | TGTGCCCGCAGCTCCCTGGGGGGGACCTACGAGCAGTACTTC | CARSSLGGTYEQYF
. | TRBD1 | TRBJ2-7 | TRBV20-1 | TGCAGTGCTAGAGATGGGGACAGGAGCTCCTACGAGCAGTACTTC | CSARDGDRSSYEQYF
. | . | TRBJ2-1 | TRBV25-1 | TGTGCCAGCAGTGAAAGAATTAGCGAGGGTGAGCAGTTCTTC | CASSERISEGEQFF
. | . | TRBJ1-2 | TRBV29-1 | TGCAGCGTTGCCGTTGGGGCAGGGACCAACTATGGCTACACCTTC | CSVAVGAGTNYGYTF
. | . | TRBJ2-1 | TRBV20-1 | TGCAGTGCTGGACGCCACAATGAGCAGTTCTTC | CSAGRHNEQFF
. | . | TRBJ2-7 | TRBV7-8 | TGTGCCAGCAGCTCATACGCGGGTTTCTCGGTGGTCCGGAACGGCGAGCAGTACTTC | CASSSYAGFSVVRNGEQYF
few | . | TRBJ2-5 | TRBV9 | TGTGCCAGCAGCGTAGAACCTATAGAGACCCAGTACTTC | CASSVEPIETQYF
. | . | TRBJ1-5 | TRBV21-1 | TGTGCCAGCAGCACAGCTGACTATAGCAATCAGCCCCAGCATTTT | CASSTADYSNQPQHF
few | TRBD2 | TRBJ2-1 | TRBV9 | TGTGCCAGCAGCGTAACTAGCGGGAGTGGAGGTGAGCAGTTCTTC | CASSVTSGSGGEQFF
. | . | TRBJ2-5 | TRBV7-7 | TGTGCCAGCAGCTTCCAGGTCGGGGATGAGCAGTACTTC | CASSFQVGDEQYF
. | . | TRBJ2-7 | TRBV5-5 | TGTGCCAGCAGCTTGGACCCACTTGGGCAGTACTTC | CASSLDPLGQYF
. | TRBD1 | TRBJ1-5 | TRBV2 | TGTGCCAGCAGAGCCGACAGGGATCAGCCCCAGCATTTT | CASRADRDQPQHF
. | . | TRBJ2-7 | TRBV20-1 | TGCAGTGCCCCACTGAGCGGGTCCTACGAGCAGTACTTC | CSAPLSGSYEQYF